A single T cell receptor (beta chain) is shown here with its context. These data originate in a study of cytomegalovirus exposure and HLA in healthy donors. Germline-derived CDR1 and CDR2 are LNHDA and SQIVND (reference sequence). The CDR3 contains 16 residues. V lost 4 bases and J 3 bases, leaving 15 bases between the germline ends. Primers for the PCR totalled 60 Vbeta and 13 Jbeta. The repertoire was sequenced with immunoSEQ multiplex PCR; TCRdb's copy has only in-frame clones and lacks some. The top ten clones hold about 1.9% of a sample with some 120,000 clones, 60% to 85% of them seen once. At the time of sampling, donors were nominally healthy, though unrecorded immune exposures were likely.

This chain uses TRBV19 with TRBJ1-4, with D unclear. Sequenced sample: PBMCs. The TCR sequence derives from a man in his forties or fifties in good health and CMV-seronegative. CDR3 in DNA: TGTGCCAGTAGTAAGCAAGGAGGCGATCCTAATGAAAAACTGTTTTTT. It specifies CASSKQGGDPNEKLFF.